Listed here are 5 T cell receptor beta chains from one sample, sequenced in a study of blood T cells in healthy people across ages. The second PCR ran about 6 to 11 cycles with a sample-barcoded 5' primer and J-beta primers. One entry per CDR3 protein results from TCRdb running MiXCR on the 5' RACE reads. This sample yields hundreds of thousands of distinct CDR3 sequences, of which about 59% are seen a single time; 25% to 35% belongs to the top ten. The sequenced material came from blood. Receptor source: a man aged 25 to 40 in good health.

The V and J genes are TRBV7-2 and TRBJ1-2, with 9 bases that match TRBD1. The V and J ends lost 4 bases and 7 bases, in that order; junction bases with no gene match: 16. This CDR3 has 17 amino acids. Germline V lookup: CDR1 SGHTA, CDR2 FQGNSA. CDR3 in amino acids: CASSWPLNGQGLGGYTF. CDR3 DNA sequence: TGTGCCAGCAGCTGGCCCCTTAACGGACAGGGGTTGGGTGGCTACACCTTC.

This clonotype was found once. This rearrangement joins TRBV28 to TRBJ2-7; TRBD2 matches 8 bases. The closer fit of TRBJ2-5 to the DNA end suggests the J call may be wrong. Germline V lookup: CDR1 MDHEN, CDR2 SYDVKM. The CDR3 has 14 amino acids. CDR3: CASSFERGLETQYF. Here the CDR3 DNA reads TGTGCCAGCAGTTTCGAGCGGGGGTTAGAGACCCAGTACTTC.

The chain uses TRBV28 and TRBJ2-7; 10 bases align to TRBD2. V shed 6 bases, J shed 1 base, and the junction held 6 bases outside the gene matches. The CDR3 loop spans 15 amino acids. CDR1 is MDHEN, CDR2 SYDVKM, per germline. Written as DNA, the CDR3 is TGTGCCAGCAGCCCAGGGACTAGCGTTTCCTACGAGCAGTACTTC. As protein: CASSPGTSVSYEQYF.

This clonotype was recorded many times. The rearrangement uses TRBV4-2 and TRBJ1-2, with D unclear. The CDR3 length is 17 residues. Per germline, CDR1 LGHNA and CDR2 YNFKEQ. Trimming took 1 base from V and 0 from J, leaving 15 bases between them. CDR3 DNA: TGTGCCAGCAGCCAAGCCCACAGCGGGCTAGCTAACTATGGCTACACCTTC. Encoded protein: CASSQAHSGLANYGYTF.

The chain couples TRBV5-1 to TRBJ2-3; 8 bases line up with TRBD1. CDR3 size: 14 residues. In germline, CDR1 is SGHRS, CDR2 YFSETQ. Germline trimming cut 8 bases from V and 0 bases from J; bases unmatched to any gene: 5. The CDR3 DNA sequence: TGCGCCAGTCTCCGGGACAGGAGCACAGATACGCAGTATTTT. Protein: CASLRDRSTDTQYF.